This T cell receptor beta chain was retrieved from a study of blood T cell repertoires in COVID-19. The CDR3 length is 15 residues. Germline loops: CDR1 LNHNV, CDR2 YYDKDF (reference sequence). V was clipped by 5 bases and J by 0 bases, with 11 bases between them. The data were produced by immunoSEQ multiplex PCR, yet TCRdb's version contains in-frame clones alone and is incomplete. The profile shows some 40,000 clones, 84% of them singletons. The chain couples TRBV15 to TRBJ1-3; D is uncertain. Input material: peripheral blood. The TCR comes from a man in his forties or fifties with active or convalescent COVID-19. Here the CDR3 DNA reads TGTGCCACCAGCGTCGACAAGAGCTCTGGAAACACCATATATTTT. It specifies CATSVDKSSGNTIYF.